A selection of T cell receptor beta chains follows, all from one sample in a study of identical twins. TCRdb recomputed calls from the 5' RACE reads with MiXCR, one row per CDR3 protein. The profile shows 690,000 or so distinct CDR3 sequences, under 9% of them singletons. This sample also belongs to another study, concerning yellow fever vaccine responses in identical twins.

The sample taken for sequencing was PBMCs. The receptors shown here come from a woman between 18 and 29 years old in good health. CDR3s include the opening cysteine and the closing phenylalanine or tryptophan. The D gene is left open where the match is weak. Clone size is given for some rows only: seen once, a few or many times, or a class if the clone is expanded.

CAWSVKLGDWRELGQFF	TGTGCCTGGAGTGTAAAATTAGGGGACTGGCGCGAGTTAGGGCAGTTCTTC	TRBV30	-	TRBJ2-1	-
CASSFWTGGEETQYF	TGTGCCAGCAGCTTTTGGACAGGGGGCGAGGAGACCCAGTACTTC	TRBV7-9	TRBD1	TRBJ2-5	few
CASSGLGMNTEAFF	TGTGCCAGCAGCGGACTGGGGATGAACACTGAAGCTTTCTTT	TRBV9	-	TRBJ1-1	few
CASSLGRRRNQETQYF	TGCGCCAGCAGCTTGGGGAGACGGAGGAACCAAGAGACCCAGTACTTC	TRBV5-1	-	TRBJ2-5	-
CASSLSVAGGPWETQYF	TGTGCCAGCAGTTTGAGTGTGGCTGGGGGGCCCTGGGAGACCCAGTACTTC	TRBV6-5	-	TRBJ2-5	-
CSALSGGHYEQYF	TGCAGTGCCCTTAGCGGGGGGCACTACGAGCAGTACTTC	TRBV20-1	TRBD2	TRBJ2-7	-
CASSQAMSGTFYNEQFF	TGCGCCAGCAGCCAAGCGATGAGCGGGACCTTCTACAATGAGCAGTTCTTC	TRBV4-3	TRBD2	TRBJ2-1	many
CASSSDLDNEQFF	TGTGCCAGCAGTTCTGACTTAGACAATGAGCAGTTCTTC	TRBV6-5	-	TRBJ2-1	-
CASSLEGGRFTDTQYF	TGTGCCAGCAGCTTGGAAGGCGGGAGGTTCACAGATACGCAGTATTTT	TRBV11-2	TRBD2	TRBJ2-3	many
CAISERGTSGLLETQYF	TGTGCCATCAGTGAGAGGGGGACTAGCGGGCTACTAGAGACCCAGTACTTC	TRBV10-3	TRBD2	TRBJ2-5	few
CATSRKRTGTGSDTQYF	TGTGCCACCAGCAGAAAGCGGACAGGGACAGGGTCAGATACGCAGTATTTT	TRBV15	TRBD1	TRBJ2-3	few
CASSSHKGDYQPQHF	TGTGCCAGCAGTTCTCATAAGGGTGATTATCAGCCCCAGCATTTT	TRBV28	-	TRBJ1-5	few
CASSDRAVGGYTF	TGTGCCAGCAGTGACAGGGCTGTCGGTGGCTACACCTTC	TRBV6-2/TRBV6-3	TRBD1	TRBJ1-2	many
CASSLGGGADTGELFF	TGTGCCAGCAGCTTGGGAGGGGGCGCGGACACCGGGGAGCTGTTTTTT	TRBV5-5	TRBD1	TRBJ2-2	-
CSARQEDRNYGYTF	TGCAGTGCCAGACAGGAAGATAGGAACTATGGCTACACCTTC	TRBV20-1	-	TRBJ1-2	few
CSARTQGETQYF	TGCAGTGCTAGGACCCAGGGGGAGACCCAGTACTTC	TRBV20-1	-	TRBJ2-5	few
CSARNLGNEQFF	TGCAGTGCTAGGAACCTAGGCAATGAGCAGTTCTTC	TRBV20-1	-	TRBJ2-1	many
CSASPAAAWAKNIQYF	TGCAGTGCTAGCCCCGCGGCCGCCTGGGCCAAAAACATTCAGTACTTC	TRBV20-1	-	TRBJ2-4	many
CATSGQENSPLHF	TGTGCCACCAGCGGGCAGGAAAATTCACCCCTCCACTTT	TRBV15	-	TRBJ1-6	few
CASSLGGQALTDTQYF	TGTGCCAGCAGCTTAGGGGGACAGGCGCTCACAGATACGCAGTATTTT	TRBV7-2	TRBD1	TRBJ2-3	few
CASSLLRGNSPLHF	TGTGCCAGCAGCTTATTGAGGGGGAATTCACCCCTCCACTTT	TRBV7-2	-	TRBJ1-6	-
CSGLRDLGEPQHF	TGCAGTGGCCTCCGGGACTTGGGAGAGCCCCAGCATTTT	TRBV20-1	-	TRBJ1-5	-
CASSSTGLAGELFF	TGTGCCAGCAGCTCGACGGGACTAGCCGGGGAGCTGTTTTTT	TRBV7-9	TRBD2	TRBJ2-2	few
CASSLAFEQYF	TGTGCCAGCAGTTTAGCTTTCGAGCAGTACTTC	TRBV12-3/TRBV12-4	-	TRBJ2-7	many
CASSSVGTSGGIYNEQFF	TGTGCCAGCAGCTCAGTGGGGACTAGCGGGGGGATCTACAATGAGCAGTTCTTC	TRBV11-2	TRBD2	TRBJ2-1	-
CASTIGKGGRAADTQYF	TGTGCCAGCACGATAGGTAAAGGCGGGAGGGCCGCAGATACGCAGTATTTT	TRBV12-3/TRBV12-4	TRBD2	TRBJ2-3	few
CASSPLPLSYEQYF	TGTGCCAGCTCACCCCTTCCACTCTCCTACGAGCAGTACTTC	TRBV18	-	TRBJ2-7	-
CASSPPGTGNEQYF	TGTGCCAGCAGCCCCCCGGGGACAGGAAACGAGCAGTACTTC	TRBV7-9	TRBD1	TRBJ2-7	many
CASSDFLQGPPDTQYF	TGTGCCAGCAGTGACTTCTTACAGGGTCCCCCAGATACGCAGTATTTT	TRBV27	-	TRBJ2-3	few
CASSRTGSTDTQYF	TGTGCCAGCAGCCGTACAGGGAGCACAGATACGCAGTATTTT	TRBV18	-	TRBJ2-3	many
CASSLGTGISGANVLTF	TGTGCCAGCAGCTTGGGCACAGGGATCTCTGGGGCCAACGTCCTGACTTTC	TRBV5-5	-	TRBJ2-6	many
CASSPSTSGAHEQYF	TGTGCCAGCAGCCCCTCAACATCGGGGGCCCACGAGCAGTACTTC	TRBV11-2	-	TRBJ2-7	-
CASSPWDRSTDTQYF	TGTGCCAGCAGCCCCTGGGACAGGTCCACAGATACGCAGTATTTT	TRBV9	TRBD1	TRBJ2-3	few
CASGWDREETQYF	TGTGCCAGCGGTTGGGACAGGGAAGAGACCCAGTACTTC	TRBV7-3	TRBD1	TRBJ2-5	-
CASRVAGGQTDTQYF	TGTGCCAGCAGGGTAGCGGGGGGTCAGACAGATACGCAGTATTTT	TRBV2	TRBD2	TRBJ2-3	-
CASLYILGNQPQHF	TGTGCCAGCCTCTATATTCTCGGCAATCAGCCCCAGCATTTT	TRBV6-1	-	TRBJ1-5	few
CSASRDRGYEQYF	TGCAGTGCCAGCCGGGACAGGGGCTACGAGCAGTACTTC	TRBV20-1	TRBD1	TRBJ2-7	many
CASSEFTSTNTQYF	TGCGCCAGCAGTGAGTTTACTAGCACAAATACGCAGTATTTT	TRBV10-1	-	TRBJ2-3	many
CASSELGGSYEQYF	TGTGCCAGCAGTGAATTGGGAGGGTCCTACGAGCAGTACTTC	TRBV6-1	TRBD2	TRBJ2-7	few
CASSLAGTLVQYF	TGTGCCAGCAGCTTGGCAGGGACGCTCGTTCAGTACTTC	TRBV5-5	-	TRBJ2-4	few
CASSLAESPVSGNTIYF	TGTGCCAGCAGCTTAGCGGAGAGTCCCGTCTCTGGAAACACCATATATTTT	TRBV7-6	-	TRBJ1-3	many